This entry lists 10 T cell receptor beta chains sequenced from one sample in a study of blood T cell repertoires in COVID-19. The data were produced by immunoSEQ multiplex PCR, yet TCRdb's version contains in-frame clones alone and is incomplete. The top ten hold about a sixth of the sample, which has approximately 82,000 clones, around 83% seen once. Sequenced: peripheral blood. The receptors come from a woman aged 60-70 years with acute or convalescent COVID-19.

The rearrangement uses TRBV19 and TRBJ1-3, with D unresolved. This CDR3 comprises 15 residues. Germline lookup yields CDR1 LNHDA and CDR2 SQIVND (reference sequence). Trimming removed 5 bases at V and 0 bases at J, with 11 bases between. The CDR3 protein is CASSVLWSSGNTIYF. The CDR3 nucleotides read TGTGCCAGTAGTGTCCTCTGGAGCTCTGGAAACACCATATATTTT.

The genes are TRBV7-2 and TRBJ1-1; the D is unclear. The CDR3 is 15 amino acids. V was cut by 1 base and J by 0 bases, with 9 bases left in between. From germline, CDR1 is SGHTA and CDR2 FQGNSA. The CDR3 nucleotides are TGTGCCAGCAGCTTAGGTGGACTTATGAACACTGAAGCTTTCTTT. Its protein is CASSLGGLMNTEAFF.

V is TRBV15 and J is TRBJ2-7; TRBD2 is a possible D gene (6 bases). V dropped 3 bases and J dropped 4 bases, with 25 bases sitting between them. Germline CDR1 LNHNV, CDR2 YYDKDF (reference sequence). This CDR3 contains 18 residues. CDR3 bases: TGTGCCACCAGCAGGAGCGGGCCGCGGGGCTCGTTTGGGTACGAGCAGTACTTC. Residues: CATSRSGPRGSFGYEQYF.

The chain employs TRBV6-2 or TRBV6-3 and TRBJ2-7; 9 nucleotides align to TRBD1. The CDR3 runs to 15 residues. Trimming removed 5 bases from V and 3 bases from J; junction bases left unmatched: 8. Looked up from germline, CDR1 is MNHEY and CDR2 is SVGEGT. The DNA for the CDR3 is TGTGCCAGCAGTGCTCCGGGACAGGGTCGCTACGAGCAGTACTTC. It yields the protein CASSAPGQGRYEQYF.

The rearrangement joins TRBV5-4 to TRBJ2-3; 8 nucleotides align to TRBD2. CDR1 and CDR2 from the germline V gene are SGHNT and YYREEE (reference sequence). The J segment lost 2 bases and the V segment lost 0 bases, leaving 8 bases of the junction unmatched. This CDR3 has 17 residues. CDR3 nucleotides: TGTGCCAGCAGCTTGGAAATTGGAGCGGGGGACACAGATACGCAGTATTTT. Translating it yields CASSLEIGAGDTDTQYF.

A few counts support this clone. V is TRBV6-5 and J is TRBJ2-1, with 8 bases that match TRBD1. Germline lookup yields CDR1 MNHEY and CDR2 SVGAGI. J was trimmed by 11 bases and V by 4 bases; bases with no gene match: 13. This CDR3 region has 15 residues. This CDR3 reads CASSSPTVTGEKQFF. Written as DNA, the CDR3 is TGTGCCAGCAGTTCCCCCACCGTGACAGGGGAAAAGCAGTTCTTC.

The gene calls are TRBV9 and TRBJ2-1, with a possible D match to TRBD2 (6 bases). Germline V gives CDR1 SGDLS, CDR2 YYNGEE. This CDR3 contains 15 residues. With 6 bases removed from V and 3 bases from J, the gap between germline ends came to 16 bases. The CDR3: CASTPGLQVYNEQFF. The CDR3 DNA is TGTGCCAGCACCCCGGGACTCCAAGTCTACAATGAGCAGTTCTTC.

V and J are TRBV19 and TRBJ1-4, with 7 positions matching TRBD1. Germline V CDR1 and CDR2: LNHDA, SQIVND (reference sequence). Trimming took 8 bases from V and 2 from J; bases not matched to a gene: 14. The length of the CDR3 is 17 residues. The CDR3 region has the DNA TGTGCCAGTCAATCACAGGGGACTTCAATGACTAATGAAAAACTGTTTTTT. Residues: CASQSQGTSMTNEKLFF.

CDR3 loop: CASSLVSRTSGASETQYF. CDR3 bases: TGTGCCAGCAGCTTAGTGTCTCGGACTAGCGGGGCCAGTGAGACCCAGTACTTC. The gene calls are TRBV7-2 and TRBJ2-5; the match to TRBD2 covers 12 bases. Germline CDR1 is SGHTA and CDR2 is FQGNSA. The CDR3 is 18 amino acids. V gave up 1 base and J gave up 5 bases; unmatched junction bases: 11. The full variable domain, its missing parts supplied by reference TRBV7-2 and TRBJ2-5, is GAGVSQSPSNKVTEKGKDVELRCDPISGHTALYWYRQSLGQGLEFLIYFQGNSAPDKSGLPSDRFSAERTGGSVSTLTIQRTQQEDSAVYLCASSLVSRTSGASETQYFGPGTRLLVL.

The CDR3 region is CASSQWGGTHNEQFF. CDR3 DNA sequence: TGTGCCAGCAGCCAATGGGGGGGGACCCACAATGAGCAGTTCTTC. V usage is TRBV3-1 (or the pseudogene TRBV3-2) and J usage is TRBJ2-1; 7 nucleotides agree with TRBD2. Germline-derived CDR1 and CDR2 are LGHDT and YNNKEL (reference sequence). J gave up 5 bases and V 2 bases, and 6 bases lay outside the gene matches. The CDR3 extends over 15 amino acids.